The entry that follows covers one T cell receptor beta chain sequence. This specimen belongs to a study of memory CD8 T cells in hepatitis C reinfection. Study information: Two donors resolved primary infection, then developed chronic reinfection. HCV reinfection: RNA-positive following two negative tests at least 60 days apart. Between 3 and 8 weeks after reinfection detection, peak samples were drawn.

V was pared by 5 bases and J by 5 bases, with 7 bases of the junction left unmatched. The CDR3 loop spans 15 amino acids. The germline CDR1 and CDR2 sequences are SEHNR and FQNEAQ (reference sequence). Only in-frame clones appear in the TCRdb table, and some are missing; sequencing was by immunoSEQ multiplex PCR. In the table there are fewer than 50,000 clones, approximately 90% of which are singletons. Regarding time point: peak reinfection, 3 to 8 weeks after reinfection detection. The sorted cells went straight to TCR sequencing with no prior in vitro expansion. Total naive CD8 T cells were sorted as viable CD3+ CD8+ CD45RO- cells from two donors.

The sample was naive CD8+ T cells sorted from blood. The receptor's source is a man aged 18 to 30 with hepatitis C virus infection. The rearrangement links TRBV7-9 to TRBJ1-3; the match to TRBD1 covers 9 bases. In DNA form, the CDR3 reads TGTGCCAGCAGCATACTGGGACAGGGTAGAAACACCATATATTTT. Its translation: CASSILGQGRNTIYF.